This T cell receptor (beta chain) originates from a study of blood T cell repertoires in COVID-19 (dated by TCRdb to about 2020). Concerning the study at large: Samples covering the acute and convalescent phases of COVID-19 were provided by collaborators in the United States, Italy and Spain. The prospective study material was composed of cDNA or gDNA derived from T cells, B-cell-depleted T cells, or PBMCs. Subjects who had been exposed to COVID-19, were actively infected with it, or had recovered from it provided the deeply sampled blood TCRbeta repertoires that made up the dataset. A freely available public database, intended as a resource for researchers studying the immune response to SARS-CoV-2, is where the repertoires were released. The samples were drawn from two sources: the first 160 participants of the ongoing ImmuneRACE study, and fewer than 1,500 subjects contributed by 6 global collaborators. The sample metadata nearly always contained a de-identified subject ID, COVID-19 status, age in years and sex. Where available, HLA class I and class II types were obtained from metadata supplied by the sample provider rather than from assay-based typing.

The collaborating institutions used their own protocols to collect whole blood in K2EDTA tubes. For TCRbeta analysis, collaborator samples were shipped as frozen whole blood, as isolated PBMCs, or as DNA extracted from either sample type. The trim is 6 bases for V and 9 bases for J, with a gap of 12 bases between the germline ends. In the germline V gene (reference sequence), CDR1 corresponds to MNHEY and CDR2 to SMNVEV. The CDR3 starts with the cysteine, ends with the phenylalanine, and has 12 residues. The kept DNA is CDR3 alone, 36 bases in frame from the first base. Comments on this clone: Its cognate antigen has yet to be identified. The sample holds no much larger clone one base away, and base qualities are not on file.

General conclusions and limits of the study: Clinical and demographic metadata were provided uncurated, with the amount varying by source and participant.

TCRbeta CDR3 regions were amplified from genomic DNA by means of the immunoSEQ Assay, a bias-controlled multiplex PCR. In the authors' own workflow: The number of nucleated cells in each sample was estimated from the amplification of reference gene primers within the assay. Sequence reads were collapsed and filtered to measure the absolute abundance of every unique TCRbeta CDR3 rearrangement. Productive Simpson clonality was computed per sample as the square root of Simpson's diversity index over productive rearrangements. As stored in TCRdb, this immuneACCESS dataset retains in-frame rearrangements with V and J assigned. A fraction of the clones does not appear; measured against another copy, unresolved V genes explain less than half of the discrepancy, and the remainder lacks a known reason. The DNA was the basis for D and trimming; V, J and clone size are from that table. A total of 95,000 to 100,000 clones appear in this sample, 75% to 90% of them only once. The ten largest clones capture around 1.6% of the sample.

The specimen sequenced was peripheral blood. The source of this sequence is a man at least 80 years old with acute or convalescent COVID-19. Recombination linked TRBV27 to TRBJ1-5; no D gene is confidently identified. The bases read TGTGCCAGCAGCCTGCCGGTCGGGCCCCAGCATTTT. Translated, this is CASSLPVGPQHF.